Included here is one TCR beta chain sequence, with context. What it recognizes is unknown. Without the conserved terminal phenylalanine or tryptophan, this CDR3 likely stems from a read error. V dropped 6 bases and J dropped 4; count of bases not matched to a gene: 8. The germline V gene encodes CDR1 DFQATT and CDR2 SNEGSKA (reference sequence). This CDR3 spans 15 amino acids. The source of the sample is a study of regulatory T cells in long-lasting Graves disease. Arm-PCR of CDR3 regions with iRepertoire HTBI primers generated TCR beta libraries. A single record per CDR3 protein comes from TCRdb applying MiXCR to the multiplex PCR reads. The sample yields approximately 440,000 distinct CDR3 sequences, roughly 17% seen once. Study-wide findings and caveats: Relative to newly diagnosed Graves' patients, persistent ones had lower TCR diversity.

As to time point: newly diagnosed GD, antithyroid drugs for less than 3 months. The TCR library was made from RNA that had been extracted from PBMCs in TRIzol. Tubes containing EDTA received approximately 9 milliliters of drawn peripheral blood. This sample also appeared in a second study, on T cells in Graves' hyperthyroidism and ophthalmopathy. That source reports: Most clonotypes expanded in the thyroid (above 0.001) were also present in blood.

The chain carries TRBV20-1 and TRBJ2-3; TRBD2 matches 12 bases. The TCR was taken from a man in his forties with Graves disease. The sample here was peripheral blood mononuclear cells (PBMCs), taken at new diagnosis, from a patient treated with antithyroid drugs. Here the CDR3 reads CSAYTSGRFADTQYS. The CDR3 nucleotides are TGCAGTGCCTATACTAGCGGGAGGTTTGCAGATACGCAGTATTCT.